This is a list of T cell receptor beta chains from one sample in a study of T-cell memory formation after mild COVID-19. TCRdb itself ran the 5' RACE reads through MiXCR, one entry per CDR3 protein. In the table there are a few hundred thousand distinct CDR3 sequences, 15% of which are singletons. The sample was PBMCs or a T cell subset sorted from them (not recorded which). Receptors originate from a man in his late teens or twenties who had mild COVID-19 (a few samples of this study predate the infection). Cell type and time point are not known. Both conserved end residues are part of each CDR3. The order of the fields is clone size, V gene, J gene, D gene, CDR3 length, CDR3 protein, CDR3 DNA. A D gene is named only where the DNA matches it firmly. Where a row states a size, it is once, few, many or the class of an expanded clone; other rows omit it.

>.|TRBV7-2|TRBJ2-3|TRBD2|13
CASTLAGADTQYF
TGTGCCAGCACTCTAGCGGGGGCGGATACGCAGTATTTT
>few|TRBV12-3/TRBV12-4|TRBJ1-1|.|13
CASSLGQDTEAFF
TGTGCCAGCAGTTTAGGACAAGACACTGAAGCTTTCTTT
>.|TRBV21-1|TRBJ2-2|.|13
CASSDRVTGELFF
TGTGCCAGCAGCGACAGGGTCACCGGGGAGCTGTTTTTT
>many|TRBV7-2|TRBJ1-4|.|16
CASSFSFEQAREKLFF
TGTGCCAGCAGCTTCTCTTTCGAACAGGCGCGTGAAAAACTGTTTTTT
>few|TRBV7-2|TRBJ2-3|TRBD2|18
CASTLRTLAGGLADTQYF
TGTGCCAGCACCCTTAGAACCTTAGCGGGGGGGCTTGCAGATACGCAGTATTTT
>.|TRBV27|TRBJ2-5|.|15
CASAQLSGPQETQYF
TGTGCCAGTGCCCAACTTAGCGGACCGCAAGAGACCCAGTACTTC
>.|TRBV12-3/TRBV12-4|TRBJ1-5|TRBD1|14
CASLGGRGNQPQHF
TGTGCCAGTCTAGGGGGCAGGGGCAATCAGCCCCAGCATTTT
>few|TRBV6-2/TRBV6-3|TRBJ2-1|.|13
CASSWTTYNEQFF
TGTGCCAGCAGTTGGACAACCTACAATGAGCAGTTCTTC
>.|TRBV7-2|TRBJ1-5|.|15
CASSLSRQGNQPQHF
TGTGCCAGCAGCTTAAGCCGGCAGGGGAATCAGCCCCAGCATTTT
>few|TRBV18|TRBJ1-1|.|13
CASSPFDRTEAFF
TGTGCCAGCTCACCCTTTGACAGAACTGAAGCTTTCTTT
>.|TRBV5-5|TRBJ1-1|.|15
CASSPVGVGNTEAFF
TGTGCCAGCAGCCCGGTGGGGGTAGGGAACACTGAAGCTTTCTTT
>few|TRBV7-9|TRBJ2-1|TRBD2|14
CASSFAGGPGEQFF
TGTGCCAGCAGCTTCGCGGGGGGGCCGGGTGAGCAGTTCTTC
>.|TRBV2|TRBJ2-5|.|15
CASSGGLGGLETQYF
TGTGCCAGCAGTGGGGGACTAGGGGGCTTGGAGACCCAGTACTTC
>many|TRBV5-1|TRBJ1-2|.|13
CASSLKTNYGYTF
TGCGCCAGCAGCTTGAAGACAAACTATGGCTACACCTTC
>few|TRBV6-5|TRBJ1-1|TRBD1|16
CASSYWGPGQGAEAFF
TGTGCCAGCAGTTACTGGGGACCGGGACAGGGGGCTGAAGCTTTCTTT
>few|TRBV2|TRBJ1-1|.|17
CASSPPGISTGNTEAFF
TGTGCCAGCAGTCCTCCGGGGATTAGTACGGGGAACACTGAAGCTTTCTTT
>once|TRBV27|TRBJ2-1|TRBD2|15
CASIPGTSGNNEQFF
TGTGCCAGCATTCCCGGGACTAGCGGAAACAATGAGCAGTTCTTC
>.|TRBV19|TRBJ1-2|.|14
CASSMRPANYGYTF
TGTGCCAGTAGTATGCGACCGGCTAACTATGGCTACACCTTC
>.|TRBV7-6|TRBJ2-6|.|14
CASSSFSGANVLTF
TGTGCCAGCAGCTCCTTCTCTGGGGCCAACGTCCTGACTTTC
>few|TRBV6-5|TRBJ1-1|.|14
CASRPGGGSTEAFF
TGTGCCAGCAGACCCGGGGGGGGATCTACTGAAGCTTTCTTT
>.|TRBV25-1|TRBJ1-1|.|14
CASSEFLGDTEAFF
TGTGCCAGCAGTGAATTTCTGGGGGACACTGAAGCTTTCTTT
>.|TRBV5-1|TRBJ1-4|.|16
CASSLAVGSGNEKLFF
TGCGCCAGCAGCTTGGCCGTAGGGTCCGGGAATGAAAAACTGTTTTTT
>.|TRBV4-2|TRBJ2-1|.|11
CASSQEGEQFF
TGTGCCAGCAGCCAAGAAGGTGAGCAGTTCTTC
>.|TRBV20-1|TRBJ2-3|.|14
CSAPRRGNTDTQYF
TGCAGTGCACCACGACGGGGGAACACAGATACGCAGTATTTT
>few|TRBV5-1|TRBJ1-1|.|13
CASSLELGSEAFF
TGCGCCAGCAGCTTGGAATTGGGTTCTGAAGCTTTCTTT
>few|TRBV7-7|TRBJ2-5|.|14
CASSPQGTRETQYF
TGTGCCAGCAGCCCCCAAGGCACTCGGGAGACCCAGTACTTC
>many|TRBV4-1|TRBJ2-1|TRBD2|16
CASSQEAAGGPGEQFF
TGCGCCAGCAGCCAAGAGGCAGCGGGGGGGCCTGGTGAGCAGTTCTTC
>.|TRBV5-1|TRBJ1-1|.|13
CASRIDPNTEAFF
TGCGCCAGCAGAATTGACCCTAACACTGAAGCTTTCTTT
>.|TRBV12-3/TRBV12-4|TRBJ2-1|.|11
CASGLGNEQFF
TGTGCCAGCGGTCTAGGGAATGAGCAGTTCTTC
>.|TRBV12-5|TRBJ2-2|.|17
CASGFGFGQSDTGELFF
TGTGCTAGTGGTTTTGGATTCGGGCAGTCAGACACCGGGGAGCTGTTTTTT
>few|TRBV5-1|TRBJ2-1|.|13
CASSPRTYNEQFF
TGCGCCAGCAGCCCCAGGACGTACAATGAGCAGTTCTTC
>few|TRBV20-1|TRBJ2-1|TRBD1|14
CSARPGGPYNEQFF
TGCAGTGCTAGACCAGGGGGCCCCTACAATGAGCAGTTCTTC
>few|TRBV12-3/TRBV12-4|TRBJ2-2|.|15
CASSLWQSNTGELFF
TGTGCCAGCAGTTTATGGCAGTCGAACACCGGGGAGCTGTTTTTT
>.|TRBV21-1|TRBJ1-6|.|13
CASRSWRDSPLHF
TGTGCCAGCAGGTCATGGAGGGATTCACCCCTACACTTT
>many|TRBV20-1|TRBJ2-3|.|11
CSARTGATQYF
TGCAGTGCTAGAACTGGAGCCACGCAGTATTTT
>few|TRBV12-3/TRBV12-4|TRBJ2-3|.|12
CASSMYRGTQYF
TGTGCCAGCAGTATGTACAGAGGAACGCAGTATTTT
>.|TRBV7-2|TRBJ1-1|TRBD1|14
CASSFQGVNTEAFF
TGTGCCAGCAGCTTTCAGGGGGTAAACACTGAAGCTTTCTTT
>few|TRBV5-6|TRBJ1-5|.|16
CASSLGVATDNQPQHF
TGTGCCAGCAGCTTGGGTGTGGCGACAGATAATCAGCCCCAGCATTTT
>many|TRBV4-3|TRBJ2-2|.|13
CASSPILTGELFF
TGCGCCAGCAGCCCGATTCTCACCGGGGAGCTGTTTTTT
>many|TRBV19|TRBJ2-7|.|13
CASSGGPSYEQYF
TGTGCCAGTAGCGGGGGGCCCTCCTACGAGCAGTACTTC
>.|TRBV5-1|TRBJ1-2|.|13
CASSPRQEEGYTF
TGCGCCAGCAGCCCCCGGCAAGAGGAGGGCTACACCTTC
>.|TRBV29-1|TRBJ2-4|TRBD2|15
CSVGPTSGAGNIQYF
TGCAGCGTTGGACCGACTAGCGGGGCGGGAAACATTCAGTACTTC
>.|TRBV12-3/TRBV12-4|TRBJ1-3|.|14
CASSLRGSGNTIYF
TGTGCCAGCAGTTTAAGGGGATCTGGAAACACCATATATTTT
>.|TRBV20-1|TRBJ2-1|.|15
CSACTGGSYSGEQFF
TGCAGTGCCTGTACGGGGGGCTCCTATTCGGGGGAGCAGTTCTTC
>few|TRBV2|TRBJ2-1|TRBD2|13
CASNPTSGNEQFF
TGTGCCAGCAACCCGACTAGCGGGAACGAGCAGTTCTTC
>.|TRBV18|TRBJ2-3|TRBD2|16
CASSPPGTSGTDTQYF
TGTGCCAGCTCACCACCGGGGACTAGCGGCACAGATACGCAGTATTTT
>few|TRBV19|TRBJ1-1|.|13
CASSISDLREAFF
TGTGCCAGTAGTATCAGCGACTTGAGGGAAGCTTTCTTT
>.|TRBV28|TRBJ2-6|.|16
CASSPAAESGANVLTF
TGTGCCAGCAGTCCGGCGGCCGAGAGCGGGGCCAACGTCCTGACTTTC
>few|TRBV12-3/TRBV12-4|TRBJ2-7|.|12
CASSLSIYEQYF
TGTGCCAGCAGTTTATCGATCTACGAGCAGTACTTC